In this sample, the clone carrying this T cell receptor beta chain turned up a few times. This entry comes from a study of cytomegalovirus exposure and HLA in healthy donors. At the level of the study: The same platform used for the roughly 650 first-cohort repertoires was also used for the 120 or so validation repertoires, as a later analysis reported.

The method was immunoSEQ multiplex PCR; TCRdb's version includes in-frame clones alone and lacks a portion of them. The profile shows more than 85,000 clones, around nine tenths of them singletons. Germline V gives CDR1 LGHNA, CDR2 YNFKEQ. The CDR3 length is 12 residues. J lost 6 bases, V lost 5 bases, and 3 bases had no gene match. The V gene is TRBV4-2, the J gene TRBJ1-1, with 7 bases matching TRBD1. This TCR came from a woman under 30 in good health and CMV-seronegative. The material sequenced was PBMCs. The CDR3 DNA sequence: TGTGCCAGCAGCGGGCAGGGGGCTGAAGCTTTCTTT. Encoded protein: CASSGQGAEAFF.